A single sample gave rise to the 2 T cell receptor beta chains below, sequenced in a study of T cell responses to AZD1222 COVID-19 vaccine. Clones were read by immunoSEQ multiplex PCR, and TCRdb kept only the in-frame ones, dropping some. This table has some 94,000 clones, 70% to 90% appearing once. Sequenced here: peripheral blood, sampled on day 0 of AZD1222 vaccination. The receptors derive from an adult in good health.

The chain joins TRBV27 to TRBJ1-5, with D hard to call. The CDR3 runs to 14 residues. Germline CDR1 and CDR2: MNHEY and SMNVEV (reference sequence). Trimming removed 6 bases at V and 0 bases at J, with 9 bases between. The CDR3 nucleotides are TGTGCCAGCAGCCTCCATTATAGCAATCAGCCCCAGCATTTT. It codes for CASSLHYSNQPQHF.

The chain recombines TRBV5-6 with TRBJ1-4, with D maybe TRBD1 (6 bases). Germline V gene sequence: CDR1 SGHDT, CDR2 YYEEEE. The CDR3 extends over 16 amino acids. V lost 2 bases and J lost 7, with 18 bases in between. CDR3 loop: CASSFHLDSGSEKLFF. The CDR3 DNA sequence: TGTGCCAGCAGCTTCCACCTGGACAGCGGAAGTGAAAAACTGTTTTTT.